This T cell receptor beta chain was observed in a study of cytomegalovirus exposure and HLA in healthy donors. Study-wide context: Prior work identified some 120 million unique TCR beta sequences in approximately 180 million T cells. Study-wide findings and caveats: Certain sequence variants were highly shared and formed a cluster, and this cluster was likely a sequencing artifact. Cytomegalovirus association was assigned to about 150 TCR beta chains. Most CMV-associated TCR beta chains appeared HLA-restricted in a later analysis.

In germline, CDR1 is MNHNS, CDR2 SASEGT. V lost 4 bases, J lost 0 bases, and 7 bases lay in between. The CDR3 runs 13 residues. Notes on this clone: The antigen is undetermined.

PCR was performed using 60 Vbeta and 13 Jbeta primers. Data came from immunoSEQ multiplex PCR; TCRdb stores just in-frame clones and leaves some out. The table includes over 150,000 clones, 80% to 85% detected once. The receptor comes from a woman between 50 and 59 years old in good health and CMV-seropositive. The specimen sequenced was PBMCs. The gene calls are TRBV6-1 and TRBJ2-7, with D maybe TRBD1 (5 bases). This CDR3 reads CASSGQSSYEQYF. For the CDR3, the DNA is TGTGCCAGCAGTGGACAGAGCTCCTACGAGCAGTACTTC.